This TCR beta chain was recovered during a study of OX40 agonist ivuxolimab in advanced cancers. In germline, CDR1 is SGHNT, CDR2 YYREEE (reference sequence). The CDR3 is 17 residues long. This table comes from immunoSEQ multiplex PCR, and its TCRdb copy is limited to in-frame clones, with some not included. The data show around 77,000 clones, with about nine tenths seen just once and 2% to 3% held by the top ten. This TCR derives from an adult with an advanced solid tumor such as melanoma, head and neck, liver or kidney cancer. The chain carries TRBV5-4 and TRBJ2-5; 10 bases match TRBD2. The J call is uncertain, as TRBJ2-7 better fits the DNA end. The sequencing used CD4+ or CD8+ T cells sorted from blood, collected in a trial of the OX40 agonist ivuxolimab. CDR3 sequence reads: CASSLKLAGDISYEQYF. CDR3 bases: TGTGCCAGCAGCTTGAAGCTAGCGGGAGATATCTCCTACGAGCAGTACTTC.